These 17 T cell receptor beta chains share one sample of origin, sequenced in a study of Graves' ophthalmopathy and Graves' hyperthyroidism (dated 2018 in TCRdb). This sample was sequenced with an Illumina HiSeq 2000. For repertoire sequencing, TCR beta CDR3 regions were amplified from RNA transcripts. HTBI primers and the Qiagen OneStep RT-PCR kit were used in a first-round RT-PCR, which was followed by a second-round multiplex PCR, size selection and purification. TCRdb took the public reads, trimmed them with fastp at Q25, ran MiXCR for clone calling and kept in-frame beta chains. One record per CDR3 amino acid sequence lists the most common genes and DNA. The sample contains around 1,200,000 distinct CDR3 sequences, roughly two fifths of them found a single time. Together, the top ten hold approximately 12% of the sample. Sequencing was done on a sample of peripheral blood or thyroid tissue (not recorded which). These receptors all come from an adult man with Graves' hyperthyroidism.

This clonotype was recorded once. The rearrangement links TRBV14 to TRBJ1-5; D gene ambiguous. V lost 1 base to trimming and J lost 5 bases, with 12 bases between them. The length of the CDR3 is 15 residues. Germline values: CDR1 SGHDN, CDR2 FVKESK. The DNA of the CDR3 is TGTGCCAGCAGCCAAGGGTTCCAGTCGTATCAGCCCCAGCATTTT. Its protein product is CASSQGFQSYQPQHF.

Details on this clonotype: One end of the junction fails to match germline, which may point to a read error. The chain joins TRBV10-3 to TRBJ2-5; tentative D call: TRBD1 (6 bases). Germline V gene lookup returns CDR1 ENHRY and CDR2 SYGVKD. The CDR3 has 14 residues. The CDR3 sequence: CASSSTGYQEPQYF. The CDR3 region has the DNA TGTGCCAGCAGTTCCACAGGGTACCAAGAGCCCCAGTACTTC.

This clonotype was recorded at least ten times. For the CDR3, the DNA is TGTGCCAGCACGGGACACCCGAGCTCTGGAAACACCATATATTTT. Protein sequence: CASTGHPSSGNTIYF. The V and J genes are TRBV9 and TRBJ1-3, with D perhaps matching TRBD1 (6 bases). There are 15 residues in the CDR3. Germline CDR1 and CDR2: SGDLS and YYNGEE. Trimming stripped 6 bases from V and 0 bases from J, with 13 bases between. The full variable domain, its missing parts supplied by reference TRBV9 and TRBJ1-3, is DSGVTQTPKHLITATGQRVTLRCSPRSGDLSVYWYQQSLDQGLQFLIQYYNGEERAKGNILERFSAQQFPDLHSELNLSSLELGDSALYFCASTGHPSSGNTIYFGEGSWLTVV.

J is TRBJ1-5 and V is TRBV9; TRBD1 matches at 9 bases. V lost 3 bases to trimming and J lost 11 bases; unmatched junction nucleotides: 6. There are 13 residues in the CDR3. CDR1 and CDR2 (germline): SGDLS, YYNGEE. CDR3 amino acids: CASSGTGAETQHF. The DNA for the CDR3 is TGTGCCAGCAGCGGGACAGGGGCAGAGACCCAGCATTTT.

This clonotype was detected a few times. The CDR3 bases are TGTGCCAGCAGTGATGGAACGGGGGCGTACAATGAGCAGTTCTTC. Amino acids: CASSDGTGAYNEQFF. This rearrangement joins TRBV2 to TRBJ2-1; TRBD1 or TRBD2 may be the D gene (6 bases each). Germline CDR1 SNHLY, CDR2 FYNNEI. The CDR3 has 15 amino acids. Trimming shortened V by 3 bases and J by 4 bases, and 13 bases separated the two germline ends.

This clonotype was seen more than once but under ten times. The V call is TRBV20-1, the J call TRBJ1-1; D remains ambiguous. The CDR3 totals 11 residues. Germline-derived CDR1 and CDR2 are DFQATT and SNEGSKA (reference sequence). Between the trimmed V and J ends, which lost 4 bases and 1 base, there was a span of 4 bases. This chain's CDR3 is CSAIKNTEAFF. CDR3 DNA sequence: TGCAGTGCTATAAAGAACACTGAAGCTTTCTTT.

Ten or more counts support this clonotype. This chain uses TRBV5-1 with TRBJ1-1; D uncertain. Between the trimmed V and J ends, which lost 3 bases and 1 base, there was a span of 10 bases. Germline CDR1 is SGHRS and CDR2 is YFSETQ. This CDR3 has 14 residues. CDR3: CASSWETRNTEAFF. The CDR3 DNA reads TGCGCCAGCAGCTGGGAAACAAGGAACACTGAAGCTTTCTTT.

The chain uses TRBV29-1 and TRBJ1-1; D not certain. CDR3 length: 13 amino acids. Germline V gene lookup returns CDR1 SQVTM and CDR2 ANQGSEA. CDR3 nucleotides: TGCAGTGCCGTCGGCCAAGTGAACACTGAAGCTTTCTTT. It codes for CSAVGQVNTEAFF.

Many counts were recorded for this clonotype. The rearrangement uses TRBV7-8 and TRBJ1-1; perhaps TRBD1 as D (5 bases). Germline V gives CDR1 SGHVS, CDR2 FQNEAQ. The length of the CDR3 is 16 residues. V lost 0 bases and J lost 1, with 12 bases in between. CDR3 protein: CASSLAQGLGNTEAFF. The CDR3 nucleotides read TGTGCCAGCAGCTTAGCTCAGGGCCTGGGGAACACTGAAGCTTTCTTT.

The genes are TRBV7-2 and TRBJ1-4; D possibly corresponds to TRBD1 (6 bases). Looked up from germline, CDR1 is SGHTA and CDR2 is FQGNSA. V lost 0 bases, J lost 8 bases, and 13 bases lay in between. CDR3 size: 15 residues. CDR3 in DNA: TGTGCCAGCAGCTTAGCCGGGGGCTTGCACGAAAAACTGTTTTTT. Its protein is CASSLAGGLHEKLFF.

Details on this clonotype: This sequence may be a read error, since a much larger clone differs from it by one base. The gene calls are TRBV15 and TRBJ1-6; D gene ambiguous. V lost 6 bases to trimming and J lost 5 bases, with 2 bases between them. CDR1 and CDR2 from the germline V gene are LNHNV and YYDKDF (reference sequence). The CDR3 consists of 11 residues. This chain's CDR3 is CATRDNSPLHF. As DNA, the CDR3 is TGTGCCACCAGGGATAATTCACCCCTCCACTTT.

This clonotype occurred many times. This CDR3 is CASSQEQSFQYF. The CDR3 nucleotides read TGTGCCAGCAGCCAAGAGCAGAGTTTCCAGTACTTC. This rearrangement joins TRBV4-2 to TRBJ2-5; D is undetermined. Germline V lookup: CDR1 LGHNA, CDR2 YNFKEQ. V was shortened by 0 bases and J by 10 bases, with 9 bases between the two germline ends. The CDR3 runs 12 residues.

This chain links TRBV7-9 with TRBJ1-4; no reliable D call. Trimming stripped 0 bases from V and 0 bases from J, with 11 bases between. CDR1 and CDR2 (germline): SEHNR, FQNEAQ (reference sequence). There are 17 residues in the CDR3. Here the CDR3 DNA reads TGTGCCAGCAGCTTAGCGGGATCTACAGCAACTAATGAAAAACTGTTTTTT. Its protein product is CASSLAGSTATNEKLFF.

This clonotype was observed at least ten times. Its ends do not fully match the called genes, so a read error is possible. The CDR3 coding sequence is TGTGCCAGCAGTGGCGGCAGGGGGTGGACCGGGGAGCTGTTTTTT. Translating gives CASSGGRGWTGELFF. The rearrangement links TRBV10-1 to TRBJ2-2; 7 bases are shared with TRBD1. CDR1 and CDR2 from the germline V gene are WNHNN and SYGVQD (reference sequence). This CDR3 spans 15 amino acids.

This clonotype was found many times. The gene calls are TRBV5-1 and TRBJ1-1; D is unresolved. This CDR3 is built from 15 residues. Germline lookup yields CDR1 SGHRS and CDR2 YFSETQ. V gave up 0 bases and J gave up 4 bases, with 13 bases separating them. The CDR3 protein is CASSLEPGGSTEAFF. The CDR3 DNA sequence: TGCGCCAGCAGCTTGGAGCCGGGAGGGAGCACTGAAGCTTTCTTT.

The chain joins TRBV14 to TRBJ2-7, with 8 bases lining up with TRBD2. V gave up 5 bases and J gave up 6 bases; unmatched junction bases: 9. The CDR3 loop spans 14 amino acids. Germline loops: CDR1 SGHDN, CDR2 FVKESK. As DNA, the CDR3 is TGTGCCAGCAGCTCCTGGACTAGCCAGGTCGAGCAGTACTTC. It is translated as CASSSWTSQVEQYF.

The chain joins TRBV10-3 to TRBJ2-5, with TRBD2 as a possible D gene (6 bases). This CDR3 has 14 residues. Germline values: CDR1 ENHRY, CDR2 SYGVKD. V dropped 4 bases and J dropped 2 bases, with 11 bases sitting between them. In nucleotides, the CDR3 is TGTGCCATCAGTGTGGGAGGCCAACAAGAGACCCAGTACTTC. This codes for CAISVGGQQETQYF.